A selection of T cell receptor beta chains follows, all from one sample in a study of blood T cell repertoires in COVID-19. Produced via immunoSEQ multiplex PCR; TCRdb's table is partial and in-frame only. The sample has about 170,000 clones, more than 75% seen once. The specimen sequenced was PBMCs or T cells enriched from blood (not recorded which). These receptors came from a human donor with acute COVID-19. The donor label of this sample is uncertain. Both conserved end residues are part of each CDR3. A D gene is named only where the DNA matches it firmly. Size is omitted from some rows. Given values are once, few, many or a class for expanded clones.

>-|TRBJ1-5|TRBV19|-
TGTGCCAGTAGTATAGGGGCGTGGGGGGGCGGTCAGCCCCAGCATTTT
CASSIGAWGGGQPQHF
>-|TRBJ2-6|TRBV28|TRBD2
TGTGCCAGCACCCGGGGGGGGCCCTCTGGGGCCAACGTCCTGACTTTC
CASTRGGPSGANVLTF
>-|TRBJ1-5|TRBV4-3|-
TGCGCCAGCAGCCAAGATAAGGAGAGCCTAGGGCCCCAGCATTTT
CASSQDKESLGPQHF
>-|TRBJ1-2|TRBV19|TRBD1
TGTGCCAGTAGGGGGGTGGATTCGGACAGGACGAACTATGGCTACACCTTC
CASRGVDSDRTNYGYTF
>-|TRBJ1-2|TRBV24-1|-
TGTGCCACCAGTGATAGCACAGGGTCCGGCGGCTACACCTTC
CATSDSTGSGGYTF
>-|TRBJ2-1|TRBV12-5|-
TGTGCTAGTGGTTTGGGTACTCGGAGCTCCTACAATGAGCAGTTCTTC
CASGLGTRSSYNEQFF
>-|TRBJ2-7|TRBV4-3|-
TGCGCCAGCGGCCGGGACATCGCCTCCTACGAGCAGTACTTC
CASGRDIASYEQYF
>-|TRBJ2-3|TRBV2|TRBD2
TGTGCCAGCAGACGACCTGGGACTAGCGGCAATACGCAGTATTTT
CASRRPGTSGNTQYF
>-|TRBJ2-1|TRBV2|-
TGTGCCAGCAGTGAAACCGGGGGCTCCTACAATGAGCAGTTCTTC
CASSETGGSYNEQFF
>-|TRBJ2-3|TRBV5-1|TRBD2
TGCGCCAGCAGCCCGGCACCGGGACTAGCGGGGGGAGTCACAGATACGCAGTATTTT
CASSPAPGLAGGVTDTQYF
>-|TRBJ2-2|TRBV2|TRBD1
TGTGCCAGCACCCCAAGACAGGGCGGTGCCGGGGAGCTGTTTTTT
CASTPRQGGAGELFF
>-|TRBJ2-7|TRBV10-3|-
TGTGCCATCAGGACAACAGGGTGGGGGGAGCAGTACTTC
CAIRTTGWGEQYF
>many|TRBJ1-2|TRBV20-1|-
TGCAGTGCTAGAGCGAACAGTTTCTACACCTTC
CSARANSFYTF
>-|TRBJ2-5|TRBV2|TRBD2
TGTGCCAGCAGGGCGGGACTAGCGGGGGGAGAGACCCAGTACTTC
CASRAGLAGGETQYF
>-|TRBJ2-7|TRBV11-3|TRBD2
TGTGCCAGCAGCTCCACCCGCGGGGGGAACTACGAGCAGTACTTC
CASSSTRGGNYEQYF
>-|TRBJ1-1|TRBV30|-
TGTGCCTGGAGTGTACCCCGGGAAAACACTGAAGCTTTCTTT
CAWSVPRENTEAFF
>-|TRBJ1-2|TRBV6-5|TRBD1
TGTGCCAGCAGTTACCACCTCCCCGACAGGGGATATGGCTACACCTTC
CASSYHLPDRGYGYTF
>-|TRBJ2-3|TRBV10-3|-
TGTGCCATCAGTGAGAGTAACTGGTACACAGATACGCAGTATTTT
CAISESNWYTDTQYF
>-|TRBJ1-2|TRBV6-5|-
TGTGCCAGCAGTTACTCTTCACCTTCGATAGCGCGGGGCTACACCTTC
CASSYSSPSIARGYTF
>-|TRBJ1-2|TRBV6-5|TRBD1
TGTGCCAGCAGTTCTGGACAGGGCTTAGCCTATGGCTACACCTTC
CASSSGQGLAYGYTF
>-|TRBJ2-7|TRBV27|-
TGTGCCAGCAGTCCGATGACAGCCGCCTACGAGCAGTACTTC
CASSPMTAAYEQYF
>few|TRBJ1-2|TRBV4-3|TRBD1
TGCGCCAGCAGCCCCACGACAGGGAACGTCGTCGTAGGCTACACCTTC
CASSPTTGNVVVGYTF
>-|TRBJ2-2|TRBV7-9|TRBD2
TGTGCCAGCAGCCCCCGACTAGCGGGGGCCTTGAACACCGGGGAGCTGTTTTTT
CASSPRLAGALNTGELFF
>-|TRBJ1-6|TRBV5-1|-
TGCGCCAGCAGCTTGGATTCTGACAGGCGTTCACCCCTCCACTTT
CASSLDSDRRSPLHF
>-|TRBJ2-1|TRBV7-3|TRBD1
TGTGCCAGCAGTCTAAGTAGGGGGCGCCAAGATGAGCAGTTCTTC
CASSLSRGRQDEQFF
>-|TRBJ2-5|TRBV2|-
TGTGCCAGCAGTGTGGTCCCGAGGTACCAAGAGACCCAGTACTTC
CASSVVPRYQETQYF
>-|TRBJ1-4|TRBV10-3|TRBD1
TGTGCCATCAGTGAGGTGGAGACAGGGAGACGTGAAAAACTGTTTTTT
CAISEVETGRREKLFF
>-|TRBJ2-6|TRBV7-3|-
TGTGCCAGCAGCTTAATAGCGGTGAGCTCTGGGGCCAACGTCCTGACTTTC
CASSLIAVSSGANVLTF
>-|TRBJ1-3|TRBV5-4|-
TGTGCCAGCAGCTTGTCGTTGGGGAGAGGAGCAAACACCATATATTTT
CASSLSLGRGANTIYF